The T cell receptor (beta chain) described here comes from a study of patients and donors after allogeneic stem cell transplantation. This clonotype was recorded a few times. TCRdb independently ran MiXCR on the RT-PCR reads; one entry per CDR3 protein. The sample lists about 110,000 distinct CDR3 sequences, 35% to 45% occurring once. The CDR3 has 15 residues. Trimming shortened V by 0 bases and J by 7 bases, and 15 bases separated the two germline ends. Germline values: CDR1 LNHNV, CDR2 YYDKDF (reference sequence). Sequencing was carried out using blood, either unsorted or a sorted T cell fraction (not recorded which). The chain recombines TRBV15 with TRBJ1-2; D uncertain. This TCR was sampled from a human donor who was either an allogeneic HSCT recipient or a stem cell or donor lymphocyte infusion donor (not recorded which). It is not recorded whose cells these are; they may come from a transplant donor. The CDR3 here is CATSRDGMGRGGYTF. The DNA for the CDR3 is TGTGCCACCAGCAGAGATGGAATGGGCCGTGGTGGCTACACCTTC. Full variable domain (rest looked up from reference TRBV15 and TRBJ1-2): DAMVIQNPRYQVTQFGKPVTLSCSQTLNHNVMYWYQQKSSQAPKLLFHYYDKDFNNEADTPDNFQSRRPNTSFCFLDIRSPGLGDTAMYLCATSRDGMGRGGYTFGSGTRLTVV.